This TCR beta chain was documented in a study of blood T cell repertoires in COVID-19. Study at large: The study drew acute and convalescent COVID-19 samples from the United States, Italy and Spain.

This clone was observed a few times. Libraries were prepared by immunoSEQ multiplex PCR; TCRdb keeps only in-frame clonotypes and omits some of them. The sample shows 150,000 to 200,000 clones, under 80% of them seen only once. CDR3 length equals 15 residues. Germline V gene sequence: CDR1 SGHVS, CDR2 FQNEAQ. V lost 2 bases, J lost 1 base, and 11 bases lay in between. The clonotype originates from a woman aged 50 to 65 with acute COVID-19. The chain carries TRBV7-8 and TRBJ1-2, with D possibly TRBD1 on 6 matching bases. Source material: PBMCs or T cells enriched from blood (not recorded which). The CDR3 region is CASSLYEGVNYGYTF. In DNA, the CDR3 is TGTGCCAGCAGCTTATACGAGGGGGTTAACTATGGCTACACCTTC.